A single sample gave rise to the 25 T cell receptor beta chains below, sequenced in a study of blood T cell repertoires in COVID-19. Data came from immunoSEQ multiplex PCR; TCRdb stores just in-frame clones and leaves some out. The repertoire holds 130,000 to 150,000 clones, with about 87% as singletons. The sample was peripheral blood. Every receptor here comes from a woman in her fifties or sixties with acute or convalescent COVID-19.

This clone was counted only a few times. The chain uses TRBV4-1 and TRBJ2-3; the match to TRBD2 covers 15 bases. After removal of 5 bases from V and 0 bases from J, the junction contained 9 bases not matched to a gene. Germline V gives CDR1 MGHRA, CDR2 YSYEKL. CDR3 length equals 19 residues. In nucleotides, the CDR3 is TGCGCCAGCAGCTGGCCGAGGACTAGCGGGGGGGGAAGCACAGATACGCAGTATTTT. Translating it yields CASSWPRTSGGGSTDTQYF.

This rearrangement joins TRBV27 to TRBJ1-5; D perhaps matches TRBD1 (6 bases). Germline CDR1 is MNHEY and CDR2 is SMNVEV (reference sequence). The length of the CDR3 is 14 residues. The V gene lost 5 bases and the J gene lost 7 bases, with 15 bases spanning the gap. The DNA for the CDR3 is TGTGCCAGCAGTCAATACAGGGAGAACCAGCCCCAGCATTTT. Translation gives CASSQYRENQPQHF.

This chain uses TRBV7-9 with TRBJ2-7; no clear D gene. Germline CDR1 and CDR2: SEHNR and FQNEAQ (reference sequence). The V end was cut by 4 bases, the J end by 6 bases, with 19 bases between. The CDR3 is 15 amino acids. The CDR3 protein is CASSSPVDLPSEQYF. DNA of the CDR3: TGTGCCAGCAGCTCACCCGTTGACTTGCCCTCCGAGCAGTACTTC.

DNA for the CDR3: TGTGCCAGCAGCGGTCTAGCGGCTTCCACAGATACGCAGTATTTT. Amino acids: CASSGLAASTDTQYF. This chain joins TRBV9 and TRBJ2-3; the match to TRBD2 covers 7 bases. The junction had 6 bases not matched to a gene; V was cut back by 3 bases and J by 2 bases. The V gene's germline CDR1 is SGDLS and CDR2 YYNGEE. The CDR3 is made up of 15 amino acids. Combining the CDR3 with reference TRBV9 and TRBJ2-3 gives the whole variable domain DSGVTQTPKHLITATGQRVTLRCSPRSGDLSVYWYQQSLDQGLQFLIQYYNGEERAKGNILERFSAQQFPDLHSELNLSSLELGDSALYFCASSGLAASTDTQYFGPGTRLTVL.

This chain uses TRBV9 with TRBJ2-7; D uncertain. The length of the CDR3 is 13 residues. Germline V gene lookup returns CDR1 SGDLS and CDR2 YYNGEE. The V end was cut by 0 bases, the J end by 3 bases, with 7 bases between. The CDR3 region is CASSVGQNYEQYF. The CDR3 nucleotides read TGTGCCAGCAGCGTAGGGCAGAACTACGAGCAGTACTTC.

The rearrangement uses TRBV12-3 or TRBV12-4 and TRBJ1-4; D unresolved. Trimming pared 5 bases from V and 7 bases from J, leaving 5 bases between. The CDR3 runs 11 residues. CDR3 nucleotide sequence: TGTGCCAGCAGTCCGGGTGAAAAACTGTTTTTT. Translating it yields CASSPGEKLFF.

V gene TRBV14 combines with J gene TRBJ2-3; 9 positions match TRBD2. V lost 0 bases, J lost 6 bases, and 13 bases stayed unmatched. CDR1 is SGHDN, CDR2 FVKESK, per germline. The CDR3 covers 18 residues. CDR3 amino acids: CASSQDSASGITPDTQYF. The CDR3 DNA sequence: TGTGCCAGCAGCCAAGATTCAGCTAGCGGGATTACCCCCGATACGCAGTATTTT. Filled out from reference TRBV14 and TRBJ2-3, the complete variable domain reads EAGVTQFPSHSVIEKGQTVTLRCDPISGHDNLYWYRRVMGKEIKFLLHFVKESKQDESGMPNNRFLAERTGGTYSTLKVQPAELEDSGVYFCASSQDSASGITPDTQYFGPGTRLTVL.

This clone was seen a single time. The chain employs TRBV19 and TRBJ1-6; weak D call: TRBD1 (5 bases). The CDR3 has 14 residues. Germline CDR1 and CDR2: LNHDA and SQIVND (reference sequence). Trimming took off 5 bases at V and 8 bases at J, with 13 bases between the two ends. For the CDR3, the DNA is TGTGCCAGTAGTCCCTGGGAGGGGCATTCACCCCTCCACTTT. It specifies CASSPWEGHSPLHF.

The CDR3: CASTSRDNEQFF. The DNA for the CDR3 is TGCGCCAGTACCTCCCGGGATAATGAGCAGTTCTTC. The rearrangement links TRBV5-1 to TRBJ2-1; a possible D gene is TRBD2 (5 bases). The CDR3 runs 12 residues. Germline assignment: CDR1 SGHRS and CDR2 YFSETQ. Deletions cut 8 bases from V and 7 bases from J, with 13 bases between.

This CDR3 is CASSSRTSGMSDTQYF. Here the CDR3 DNA reads TGCGCCAGCAGCAGCCGGACTAGCGGGATGTCAGATACGCAGTATTTT. The chain employs TRBV5-1 and TRBJ2-3; 12 nucleotides line up with TRBD2. V shed 4 bases, J shed 4 bases, and the junction held 7 bases outside the gene matches. The CDR3 consists of 16 residues. Germline CDR1 SGHRS, CDR2 YFSETQ.

DNA for the CDR3: TGCAGCGTTTCTGGGGACAGGGACTATGGCTACACCTTC. Protein product: CSVSGDRDYGYTF. The chain employs TRBV29-1 and TRBJ1-2; 9 bases fit TRBD1. V dropped 5 bases and J dropped 3; count of bases not matched to a gene: 4. This CDR3 region has 13 residues. From germline, CDR1 is SQVTM and CDR2 ANQGSEA.

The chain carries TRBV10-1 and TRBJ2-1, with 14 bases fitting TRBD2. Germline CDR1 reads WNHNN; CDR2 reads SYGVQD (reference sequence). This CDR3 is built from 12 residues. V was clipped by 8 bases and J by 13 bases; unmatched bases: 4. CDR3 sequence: CASGTSGGIQFF. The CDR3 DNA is TGCGCCAGCGGGACTAGCGGGGGCATCCAGTTCTTC.

CDR3 residues: CASSRLTGQAYEQYF. As DNA, the CDR3 is TGCGCCAGCAGCCGACTCACGGGACAGGCCTACGAGCAGTACTTC. The chain joins TRBV4-1 to TRBJ2-7, with 8 bases lining up with TRBD1. The junction had 7 bases not matched to a gene; V was cut back by 4 bases and J by 2 bases. Germline V lookup: CDR1 MGHRA, CDR2 YSYEKL. The CDR3 has 15 residues.

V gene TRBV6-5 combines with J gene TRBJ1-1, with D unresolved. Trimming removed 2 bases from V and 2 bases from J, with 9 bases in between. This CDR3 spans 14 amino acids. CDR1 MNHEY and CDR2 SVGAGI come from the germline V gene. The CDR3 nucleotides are TGTGCCAGCAGTTACGCGGGGTCAAACACTGAAGCTTTCTTT. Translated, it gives CASSYAGSNTEAFF.

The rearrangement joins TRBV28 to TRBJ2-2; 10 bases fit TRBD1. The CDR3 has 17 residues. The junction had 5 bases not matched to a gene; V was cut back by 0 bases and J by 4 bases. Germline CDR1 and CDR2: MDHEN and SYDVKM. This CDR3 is CASSLWDRGMSTGELFF. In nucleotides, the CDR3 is TGTGCCAGCAGTTTATGGGACAGGGGGATGAGCACCGGGGAGCTGTTTTTT.

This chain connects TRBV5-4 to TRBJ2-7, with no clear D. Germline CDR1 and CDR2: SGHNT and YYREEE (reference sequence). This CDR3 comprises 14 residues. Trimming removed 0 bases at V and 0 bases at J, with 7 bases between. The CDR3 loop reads CASSLDGSSYEQYF. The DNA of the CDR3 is TGTGCCAGCAGCTTGGACGGTAGCTCCTACGAGCAGTACTTC.

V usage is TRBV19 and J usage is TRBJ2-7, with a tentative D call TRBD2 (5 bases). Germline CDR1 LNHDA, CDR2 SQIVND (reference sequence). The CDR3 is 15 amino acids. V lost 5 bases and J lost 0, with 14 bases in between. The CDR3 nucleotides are TGTGCCAGTAGTTTCGGGCCCGGGGTCTCCTACGAGCAGTACTTC. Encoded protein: CASSFGPGVSYEQYF. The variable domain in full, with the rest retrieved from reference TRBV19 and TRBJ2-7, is DGGITQSPKYLFRKEGQNVTLSCEQNLNHDAMYWYRQDPGQGLRLIYYSQIVNDFQKGDIAEGYSVSREKKESFPLTVTSAQKNPTAFYLCASSFGPGVSYEQYFGPGTRLTVT.

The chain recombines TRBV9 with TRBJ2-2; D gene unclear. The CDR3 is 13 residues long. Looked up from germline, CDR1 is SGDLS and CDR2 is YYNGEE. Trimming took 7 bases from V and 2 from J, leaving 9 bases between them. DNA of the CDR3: TGTGCCAGCTTCGATAGCAACACCGGGGAGCTGTTTTTT. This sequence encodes CASFDSNTGELFF.

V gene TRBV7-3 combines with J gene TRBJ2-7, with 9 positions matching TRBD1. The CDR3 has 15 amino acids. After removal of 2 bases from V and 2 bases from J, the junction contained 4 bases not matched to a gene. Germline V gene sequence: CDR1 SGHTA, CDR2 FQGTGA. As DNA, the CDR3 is TGTGCCAGCAGCTTATGGGGACAGGGTGCCTACGAGCAGTACTTC. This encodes CASSLWGQGAYEQYF.

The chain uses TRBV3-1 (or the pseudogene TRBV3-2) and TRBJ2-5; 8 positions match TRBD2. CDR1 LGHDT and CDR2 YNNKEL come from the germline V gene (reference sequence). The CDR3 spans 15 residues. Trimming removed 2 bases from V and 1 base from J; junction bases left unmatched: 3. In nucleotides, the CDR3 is TGTGCCAGCAGCCAACTCGGACTAGCCCAAGAGACCCAGTACTTC. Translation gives CASSQLGLAQETQYF.

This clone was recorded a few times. This chain's CDR3 is CASSPGIGEPQHF. In DNA, the CDR3 is TGCGCCAGCAGCCCCGGGATCGGGGAGCCCCAGCATTTT. The J gene is TRBJ1-5, the V gene TRBV10-1; D not resolved. Germline CDR1 is WNHNN and CDR2 is SYGVQD (reference sequence). The V gene lost 6 bases and the J gene lost 8 bases, with 14 bases spanning the gap. This CDR3 region has 13 residues.

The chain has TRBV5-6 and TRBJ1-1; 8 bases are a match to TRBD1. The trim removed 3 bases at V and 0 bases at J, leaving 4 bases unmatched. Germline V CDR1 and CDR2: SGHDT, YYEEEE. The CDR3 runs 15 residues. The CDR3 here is CASSSGQGLNTEAFF. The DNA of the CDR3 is TGTGCCAGCAGCTCAGGACAGGGACTGAACACTGAAGCTTTCTTT.

CDR3 in amino acids: CASSLRAGPDTEAFF. For the CDR3, the DNA is TGTGCCAGCAGCCTTAGGGCAGGGCCGGACACTGAAGCTTTCTTT. The chain links TRBV9 to TRBJ1-1, with D perhaps matching TRBD1 (5 bases). With 4 bases removed from V and 3 bases from J, the gap between germline ends came to 16 bases. CDR1 and CDR2 (germline): SGDLS, YYNGEE. CDR3 length: 15 residues.

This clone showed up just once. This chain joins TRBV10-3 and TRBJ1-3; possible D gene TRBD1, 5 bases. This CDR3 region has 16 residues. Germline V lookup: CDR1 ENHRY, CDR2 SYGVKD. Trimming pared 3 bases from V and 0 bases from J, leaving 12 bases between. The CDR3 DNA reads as TGTGCCATCAGTGAAGGACATCCCTCCTCTGGAAACACCATATATTTT. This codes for CAISEGHPSSGNTIYF.

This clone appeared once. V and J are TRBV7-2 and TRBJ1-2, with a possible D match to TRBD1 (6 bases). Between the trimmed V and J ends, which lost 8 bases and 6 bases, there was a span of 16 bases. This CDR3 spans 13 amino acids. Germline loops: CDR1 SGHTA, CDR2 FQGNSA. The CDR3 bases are TGTGCCAGCGCCCAAACAGGGTTAGATGGCTACACCTTC. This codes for CASAQTGLDGYTF.